This TCR beta chain was identified in a study of T cell responses to AZD1222 COVID-19 vaccine. Overall study results and limits: White British ancestry dominated among donors, who included more females, and clonal diversity was possibly underestimated. Targeting of unmutated variant regions was reportedly seen in nearly half of spike-specific TCRs. Two AZD1222 administrations were followed by greater Spike-specific TCR breadth and depth.

Method: immunoSEQ multiplex PCR; TCRdb's copy keeps in-frame clones and lacks some. The sample records around 150,000 clones, 94% being singletons. Note on this clone: What it recognizes is unknown.

Second doses at about 4 or about 12 weeks were pooled. This receptor was obtained from an adult who received the AZD1222 COVID-19 vaccine. The starting material was peripheral blood, obtained 28 days after the second AZD1222 dose.

The CDR3 reads CASSYSGLAGGPYNEQFF. The CDR3 coding sequence is TGTGCCAGCAGTTACTCGGGACTAGCGGGAGGGCCGTACAATGAGCAGTTCTTC. The chain combines TRBV6-2 or TRBV6-3 with TRBJ2-1; the match to TRBD2 covers 16 bases. CDR3 length: 18 residues. Unmatched junction bases numbered 3, after V lost 0 bases and J lost 4 bases. Germline CDR1 and CDR2: MNHEY and SVGEGT.